This is a list of T cell receptor beta chains from one sample in a study of blood T cells in healthy people across ages. One entry per CDR3 protein results from TCRdb running MiXCR on the 5' RACE reads. Of fewer than 650,000 distinct CDR3 sequences listed, 25% to 35% are singletons. The data were also submitted as part of a second study, on T cells of mothers and their children.

The sequenced sample was blood. These receptor sequences come from a boy between 2 and 15 years old in good health. CDR3s include the opening cysteine and the closing phenylalanine or tryptophan. D genes are given only for firm matches. Rows give clone size only sometimes, using once, few, many, or a class for an expanded clone.

size,V,J,D,DNA,CDR3
.,TRBV14,TRBJ2-3,TRBD1,TGTGCCAGCAGCCGGCGGGACAGGGACATAGATACGCAGTATTTT,CASSRRDRDIDTQYF
few,TRBV12-3/TRBV12-4,TRBJ1-2,TRBD1,TGTGCCAGCAGTTTAACCCTGGGAGACAGGGTGGGTGGCTACACCTTC,CASSLTLGDRVGGYTF
few,TRBV7-9,TRBJ1-1,.,TGTGCCAGCAGCCCGAGTGGGGGGACCGGGGCTTTCTTT,CASSPSGGTGAFF
few,TRBV27,TRBJ1-2,TRBD1,TGTGCCAGCAGCCAGTCTGGACAGGGGGCTGATCGCTACACCTTC,CASSQSGQGADRYTF
few,TRBV7-9,TRBJ2-5,.,TGTGCCAGCAGCTCCAAACGGACGTTCCAAGAGACCCAGTACTTC,CASSSKRTFQETQYF
few,TRBV3-1,TRBJ2-7,.,TGTGCCAGCAGCCAAGGGGGTGGAGAACTGTACTTC,CASSQGGGELYF
.,TRBV5-5,TRBJ2-1,.,TGTGCCAGCAGCTTTATCGGTCAGGGGATCTACAATGAGCAGTTCTTC,CASSFIGQGIYNEQFF
.,TRBV27,TRBJ2-2,TRBD2,TGTGCCAGCAACCGGATAGGGCGGGAGGGCCTAGACACCGGGGAGCTGTTTTTT,CASNRIGREGLDTGELFF
few,TRBV28,TRBJ2-5,TRBD2,TGTGCCAGCAGTTTACTAGCGGATAAACAAGAGACCCAGTACTTC,CASSLLADKQETQYF
few,TRBV5-1,TRBJ2-5,.,TGCGCCAGCAGCTTAGGACGGACGGGGGGCGAGACCCAGTACTTC,CASSLGRTGGETQYF
few,TRBV20-1,TRBJ2-1,.,TGCAGTGCAATAGGGACTGGAGTGGGCGACGATGAGCAGTTCTTC,CSAIGTGVGDDEQFF
many,TRBV10-2,TRBJ2-2,.,TGCGCCAGCGGGTTCACGGCCGGGGAGCTGTTTTTT,CASGFTAGELFF
.,TRBV6-2/TRBV6-3,TRBJ1-5,.,TGTGCCAGCAGGTACCCGCAGGGGCCCCAGCATTTT,CASRYPQGPQHF
.,TRBV5-1,TRBJ2-2,TRBD2,TGCGCCAGCAGCTTGGCAGGGAACACAGCGGGGGGCGACACCGGGGAGCTGTTTTTT,CASSLAGNTAGGDTGELFF
few,TRBV7-2,TRBJ1-6,TRBD1,TGTGCCAGCAGCAACAGGGGGCCACCCCTCCACTTT,CASSNRGPPLHF
.,TRBV29-1,TRBJ2-4,.,TGCAGCGCTAAGTACGCCAAAAACATTCAGTACTTC,CSAKYAKNIQYF
.,TRBV10-3,TRBJ2-5,.,TGTGCCACCAGCGTCGACGTAATGGGGGAGACCCAGTACTTC,CATSVDVMGETQYF
many,TRBV7-6,TRBJ1-5,.,TGTGCCAGCAGCTTACAGAATAGTCAGCCCCAGCATTTT,CASSLQNSQPQHF
few,TRBV6-6,TRBJ1-3,.,TGTGCCAGCAGCGATAGTTTTCGGAGAAACACCATATATTTT,CASSDSFRRNTIYF
few,TRBV20-1,TRBJ2-5,TRBD2,TGCAGTGCCCTGCTTAGCGGGGGGGCCCAAGAGACCCAGTACTTC,CSALLSGGAQETQYF
.,TRBV7-2,TRBJ2-1,.,TGTGCCAGCAGCTTAGCGGGGAGTCTAGCCAATGAGCAGTTCTTC,CASSLAGSLANEQFF
.,TRBV9,TRBJ2-4,.,TGTGCCAGCAGCGCTCAGGGCTCTCTTGGGTCCAAAAACATTCAGTACTTC,CASSAQGSLGSKNIQYF
once,TRBV2,TRBJ2-2,TRBD1,TGTGCCGGGACAGGGGAGTTCACCGGGGAGCTGTTTTTT,CAGTGEFTGELFF
.,TRBV29-1,TRBJ1-1,.,TGCAGCCCCTGGGTGAACACTGAAGCTTTCTTT,CSPWVNTEAFF
many,TRBV5-4,TRBJ2-2,.,TGTGCCAGCAGCCGAGGTCGAGGGGTCACCGGGGAGCTGTTTTTT,CASSRGRGVTGELFF
.,TRBV24-1,TRBJ2-1,.,TGTGCCACCAGTGATGCAACAGGTTACAATGAGCAGTTCTTC,CATSDATGYNEQFF
.,TRBV12-3/TRBV12-4,TRBJ1-6,.,TGTGCCAGCAGTCCAAGGGGCAGGAGTCGAAATTCACCCCTCCACTTT,CASSPRGRSRNSPLHF
.,TRBV28,TRBJ1-4,.,TGTGCCAGCAGTTTTCCCTCGCCCGGGGCGACTAATGAAAAACTGTTTTTT,CASSFPSPGATNEKLFF
.,TRBV27,TRBJ1-6,.,TGTGCCAGCAGTTTATCCGGACAAGGCTCACCCCTCCACTTT,CASSLSGQGSPLHF
.,TRBV15,TRBJ2-7,TRBD1,TGTGCCACCGCACAGGGGCGCTCCTACGAGCAGTACTTC,CATAQGRSYEQYF
.,TRBV4-3,TRBJ2-3,.,TGCGCCAGCAGCCAAGATTCTAGAAGCACAGATACGCAGTATTTT,CASSQDSRSTDTQYF
.,TRBV7-2,TRBJ1-4,TRBD1,TGTGCCAGCAGCTTGGGACAGGGGCTTTCAACTAATGAAAAACTGTTTTTT,CASSLGQGLSTNEKLFF
many,TRBV7-8,TRBJ2-7,TRBD1,TGTGCCAGCAGCGCCGGGACAGGCTACGAGCAGTACTTC,CASSAGTGYEQYF
few,TRBV13,TRBJ1-2,TRBD1,TGTGCCAGCAGCTTATTCGGGGACAGCGGATTCTATGGCTACACCTTC,CASSLFGDSGFYGYTF
once,TRBV7-3,TRBJ1-1,.,TGTGCCAGCAGCAGGAGGGGCGCAAACACTGAAGCTTTCTTT,CASSRRGANTEAFF
.,TRBV7-9,TRBJ1-2,.,TGTGCCAGCAGCTTAGTCGCGAAGGACCTTAACTATGGCTACACCTTC,CASSLVAKDLNYGYTF
few,TRBV25-1,TRBJ2-1,.,TGTGCCAGCAGTCTCCAAATTGAGCAGTTCTTC,CASSLQIEQFF
.,TRBV7-2,TRBJ2-7,TRBD1,TGTGCCAGCAGGATGGACAGGAGCTCCTACGAGCAGTACTTC,CASRMDRSSYEQYF
.,TRBV5-1,TRBJ2-2,TRBD2,TGCGCCAGCAGCGCGCTCACTAGCGGGAGGCCTCGGGACACCGGGGAGCTGTTTTTT,CASSALTSGRPRDTGELFF
.,TRBV3-1,TRBJ2-7,TRBD2,TGTGCCAGCAGGCCCGCTGGGGCGGGGGTCAACGAGCAGTACTTC,CASRPAGAGVNEQYF
few,TRBV5-1,TRBJ1-4,.,TGCGCCAGCAGCCTCGGGGATTCAGATGAAAAACTGTTTTTT,CASSLGDSDEKLFF
few,TRBV5-1,TRBJ2-3,.,TGCGCCAGCAGCACACATCAGGGACGGTCAAGCACAGATACGCAGTATTTT,CASSTHQGRSSTDTQYF
.,TRBV9,TRBJ2-5,.,TGTGCCAGCAGCGTAGCGGATAGAGCGTACCAAAATCAACTTCAGACCCAGTACTTC,CASSVADRAYQNQLQTQYF
.,TRBV21-1,TRBJ2-1,.,TGTGCCAGCAGCAATAACAGCGATGAGCAGTTCTTC,CASSNNSDEQFF
.,TRBV28,TRBJ2-7,TRBD2,TGTGCCAGCAGGTTACGGACTAGCGGGAGAAACGAGCAGTACTTC,CASRLRTSGRNEQYF
.,TRBV29-1,TRBJ2-4,.,TGCAGCGTTAGGGGTTTAGCCAAAAACATTCAGTACTTC,CSVRGLAKNIQYF
.,TRBV14,TRBJ1-4,TRBD1,TGTGCCAGCAGCGCAACACCGGGACAGGGTCTTCGAACTAATGAAAAACTGTTTTTT,CASSATPGQGLRTNEKLFF